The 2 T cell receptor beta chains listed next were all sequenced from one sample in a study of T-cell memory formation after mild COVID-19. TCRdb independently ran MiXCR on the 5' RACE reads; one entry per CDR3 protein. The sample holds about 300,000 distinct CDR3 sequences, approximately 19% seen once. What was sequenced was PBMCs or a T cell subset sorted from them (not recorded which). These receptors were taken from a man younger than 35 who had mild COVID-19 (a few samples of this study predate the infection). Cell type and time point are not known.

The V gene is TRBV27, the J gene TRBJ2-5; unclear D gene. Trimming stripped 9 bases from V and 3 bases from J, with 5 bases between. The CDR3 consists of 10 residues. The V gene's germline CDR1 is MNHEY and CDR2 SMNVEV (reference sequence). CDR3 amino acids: CARNKETQYF. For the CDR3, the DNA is TGTGCCAGGAATAAAGAGACCCAGTACTTC.

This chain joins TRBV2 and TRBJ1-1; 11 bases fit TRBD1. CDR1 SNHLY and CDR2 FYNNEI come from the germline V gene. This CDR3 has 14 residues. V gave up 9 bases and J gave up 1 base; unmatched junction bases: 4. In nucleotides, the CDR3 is TGTGCCAGGGAGGGGACAGGGGGGAACACTGAAGCTTTCTTT. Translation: CAREGTGGNTEAFF.